This passage covers 11 T cell receptor beta chains from one sample sequenced in a study of memory CD4+ T cells and cytomegalovirus serostatus (dated by TCRdb to 2018 to 2020). Library preparation employed the immunoSEQ multiplex PCR assay. TCRdb retrieved this table from immuneACCESS and kept in-frame rearrangements only. Not all clones are present; in checked studies, unresolved V genes account for under half, and no reason is known for the remainder. In this sample the table shows almost 45,000 clones, roughly 83% of which occur a single time. The ten largest make up 1.1% of the sample. A FACSAria II was used to sort memory CD4+ T cells, defined as single viable CD3+CD4+CD8-CD45RO+ cells. The source material was memory CD4+ T cells from blood. The receptors were gathered from an adult in good health and CMV-seronegative.

The DNA for the CDR3 is TGTGCCAGCAGTTCTCACCAAAGGGGGGAGACCCAGTACTTC. Translating gives CASSSHQRGETQYF. The gene calls are TRBV27 and TRBJ2-5, with D perhaps TRBD1 (6 bases). The ends were cut back, 4 bases at V and 5 bases at J, with 14 bases in the middle. The germline V gene has CDR1 MNHEY and CDR2 SMNVEV (reference sequence). This CDR3 has 14 amino acids.

This rearrangement joins TRBV30 to TRBJ1-6; 7 nucleotides line up with TRBD1. In germline, CDR1 is GTSNPN, CDR2 SVGIG (reference sequence). This CDR3 has 13 amino acids. The V gene end was trimmed by 7 bases and the J gene end by 7 bases; junction bases not matched to a gene: 7. The CDR3 reads CASEGALNSPLHF. CDR3 DNA: TGTGCCTCCGAGGGGGCTCTAAATTCACCCCTCCACTTT.

This chain links TRBV7-8 with TRBJ1-5, with TRBD1 as a possible D gene (5 bases). V gave up 1 base and J gave up 7 bases, with 8 bases separating them. CDR1 is SGHVS, CDR2 FQNEAQ, per germline. This CDR3 region has 13 residues. CDR3: CASSLGGSQPQHF. CDR3 in DNA: TGTGCCAGCAGCTTAGGGGGGAGCCAGCCCCAGCATTTT.

This clone has more than one count but fewer than ten. The V gene is TRBV7-2, the J gene TRBJ1-2; D may be TRBD1 (6 bases). Looked up from germline, CDR1 is SGHTA and CDR2 is FQGNSA. V was pared by 5 bases and J by 6 bases, with 13 bases between. CDR3 length: 13 residues. In nucleotides, the CDR3 is TGTGCCAGCAGCCCAGCCAGGGGCGATGGCTACACCTTC. It specifies CASSPARGDGYTF. The full variable domain, completed using reference TRBV7-2 and TRBJ1-2, is GAGVSQSPSNKVTEKGKDVELRCDPISGHTALYWYRQSLGQGLEFLIYFQGNSAPDKSGLPSDRFSAERTGGSVSTLTIQRTQQEDSAVYLCASSPARGDGYTFGSGTRLTVV.

V usage is TRBV5-4 and J usage is TRBJ2-7; weak D call: TRBD1 (7 bases). Looked up from germline, CDR1 is SGHNT and CDR2 is YYREEE (reference sequence). This CDR3 has 15 residues. The V end was cut by 5 bases, the J end by 6 bases, with 21 bases between. In DNA form, the CDR3 reads TGTGCCAGCAGGATGGGGGGACAGCTACCCGGCGAGCAGTACTTC. Residues: CASRMGGQLPGEQYF.

This chain connects TRBV11-3 to TRBJ2-1; D perhaps matches TRBD2 (6 bases). Germline V gene lookup returns CDR1 SGHNT and CDR2 YENEEA. The CDR3 consists of 15 residues. Trimming removed 4 bases from V and 7 bases from J, with 17 bases in between. CDR3 sequence reads: CASSSRDQKANEQFF. CDR3 nucleotide sequence: TGTGCCAGCAGCTCGCGGGACCAGAAGGCTAATGAGCAGTTCTTC.

The J gene is TRBJ1-1, the V gene TRBV19; perhaps TRBD1 as D (6 bases). Per germline, CDR1 LNHDA and CDR2 SQIVND (reference sequence). This CDR3 is built from 16 residues. The ends were cut back, 7 bases at V and 1 base at J, with 19 bases in the middle. CDR3 amino acids: CASTVPGGGRNTEAFF. In DNA, the CDR3 is TGTGCCAGTACCGTACCCGGGGGCGGCAGGAACACTGAAGCTTTCTTT. Full variable domain (missing parts from reference TRBV19 and TRBJ1-1): DGGITQSPKYLFRKEGQNVTLSCEQNLNHDAMYWYRQDPGQGLRLIYYSQIVNDFQKGDIAEGYSVSREKKESFPLTVTSAQKNPTAFYLCASTVPGGGRNTEAFFGQGTRLTVV.

The genes are TRBV11-3 and TRBJ2-5, with 7 bases fitting TRBD2. After removal of 5 bases from V and 4 bases from J, the junction contained 10 bases not matched to a gene. The CDR3 length is 15 residues. Per germline, CDR1 SGHNT and CDR2 YENEEA. The CDR3, as DNA: TGTGCCAGCAGCCGAAACGGCAGGGAGGGAGAGACCCAGTACTTC. As protein: CASSRNGREGETQYF.

This clone was detected once. The chain combines TRBV7-3 with TRBJ1-2; D possibly corresponds to TRBD1 (5 bases). Germline lookup yields CDR1 SGHTA and CDR2 FQGTGA. This CDR3 has 13 amino acids. The V end lost 8 bases, the J end lost 2 bases, and 12 bases lay between the germline ends. The chain's CDR3 is CASGQGRNYGYTF. The CDR3 DNA sequence: TGTGCCAGCGGGCAGGGAAGGAACTATGGCTACACCTTC.

The J gene is TRBJ2-1, the V gene TRBV30; tentatively, D is TRBD2 (5 bases). The germline gives CDR1 GTSNPN, CDR2 SVGIG (reference sequence). The ends were cut back, 2 bases at V and 9 bases at J, with 14 bases in the middle. The CDR3 has 13 amino acids. The CDR3 bases are TGTGCCTGGAGTTTTACTAGAATAGGTGAGCAGTTCTTC. This encodes CAWSFTRIGEQFF.

The CDR3 sequence is CAWSVLDYGYTF. DNA for the CDR3: TGTGCCTGGAGTGTACTCGACTATGGCTACACCTTC. The V gene is TRBV30, the J gene TRBJ1-2; D remains unclear. V lost 0 bases to trimming and J lost 3 bases, with 5 bases between them. Germline V CDR1 and CDR2: GTSNPN, SVGIG (reference sequence). CDR3 size: 12 residues.